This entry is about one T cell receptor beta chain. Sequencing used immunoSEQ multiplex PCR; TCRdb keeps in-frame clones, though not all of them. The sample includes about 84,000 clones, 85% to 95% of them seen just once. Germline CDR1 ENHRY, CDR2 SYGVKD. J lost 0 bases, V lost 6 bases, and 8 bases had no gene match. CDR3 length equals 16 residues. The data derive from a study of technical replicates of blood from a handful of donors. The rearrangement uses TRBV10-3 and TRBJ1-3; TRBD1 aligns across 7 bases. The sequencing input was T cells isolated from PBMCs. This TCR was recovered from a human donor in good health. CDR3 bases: TGTGCCATCAGAGCAACAGGGGCAAGCTCTGGAAACACCATATATTTT. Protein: CAIRATGASSGNTIYF.